This TCR beta chain was profiled in a study of CD8+ T cells in alopecia areata. Study as a whole: Treatment of the treated patients consisted of oral tofacitinib, 5 to 10 mg twice daily.

Following extraction, RNA underwent reverse transcription to cDNA, which served as the sequencing template. Assay used: immunoSEQ multiplex PCR; TCRdb lists only in-frame clones, some missing. The repertoire has about 12,000 clones, approximately 60% of them found once; the top ten carry just over 14%. CDR1 and CDR2 from the germline V gene are SGHRS and YFSETQ. The CDR3 length is 19 residues. Trimming at V came to 4 bases and at J to 2 bases, leaving 14 bases not matched to a gene. Peripheral blood, together with lesional scalp punch biopsies, was collected from alopecia areata patients. This clone was observed a handful of times.

The specimen sequenced was skin. The source of this sequence is a human donor with alopecia areata. The genes are TRBV5-1 and TRBJ2-1, with TRBD2 identical over 11 bases. The CDR3: CASSAALAGEGSAYNEQFF. CDR3 in DNA: TGCGCCAGCAGCGCGGCACTAGCGGGAGAAGGTAGCGCCTACAATGAGCAGTTCTTC.